The present T cell receptor (beta chain) was sequenced within a study of tumor-infiltrating lymphocytes in glioblastoma multiforme. Multiple V-beta primers and a C-beta primer amplified TCRB from RNA. TCRB-specific cDNA synthesis used about 0.5 ug of total RNA. Unique molecular identifiers were not described for the libraries. TCRdb reprocessed the multiplex PCR reads via MiXCR and lists one record per CDR3 protein. Among some 15,000 distinct CDR3 sequences listed, 73% were seen once. This CDR3 region has 13 residues. Germline V gene sequence: CDR1 SGHAT, CDR2 FQNNGV. Details on this clonotype: The antigen is unknown. Relative to the germline gene, one junction end is altered; a read error may explain this.

Study results and limitations: Just one glioblastoma patient contributed to the TCR-mutation comparison. The T cells in this sample were not sorted into functional subsets.

The specimen sequenced was brain tumor tissue. This TCR derives from a male donor with glioblastoma. This rearrangement joins TRBV11-2 to TRBJ2-1, with D tentatively TRBD1 (6 bases). Here the CDR3 reads CASSLERGNEQFF. CDR3 DNA sequence: TGTGCCAGCAGCTTAGAGAGGGGGAATGAGCAGTTTTTT.